The 14 T cell receptor beta chains given below trace back to one sample, sequenced in a study of vaccination and CD4 T cells after COVID-19. With the Oncomine TCR Beta short-read assay, DNA from cultured CD4+ T cells was sequenced. Each CDR3 protein gets one entry after TCRdb re-called the PCR reads with MiXCR. The sample lists almost 25,000 distinct CDR3 sequences, about 60% occurring once. As for treatment: roughly ten-day PBMC culture with coronavirus spike peptide pools or control peptides (ViraFEST assay). Which antigens these TCRs recognize remains unknown. The sample comprised CD4+ T cells from blood, cultured in vitro. These receptors originate from a human donor who had recovered from COVID-19.

This chain uses TRBV7-2 with TRBJ2-4; D is perhaps TRBD1 (5 bases). Trimming shortened V by 4 bases and J by 1 base, and 11 bases separated the two germline ends. Germline lookup yields CDR1 SGHTA and CDR2 FQGNSA. This CDR3 comprises 15 residues. CDR3 in amino acids: CASSSQGVAKNIQYF. For the CDR3, the DNA is TGTGCCAGCAGCTCCCAGGGTGTGGCCAAAAACATTCAGTACTTC.

The chain recombines TRBV7-2 with TRBJ2-2, with TRBD2 identical over 8 bases. Germline V gives CDR1 SGHTA, CDR2 FQGNSA. There are 19 residues in the CDR3. V was pared by 3 bases and J by 0 bases, with 12 bases of the junction left unmatched. CDR3 residues: CASSFYPASGWTNTGELFF. CDR3 nucleotide sequence: TGTGCCAGCAGCTTCTATCCGGCTAGCGGGTGGACGAACACCGGGGAGCTGTTTTTT.

This clonotype was counted between two and nine times. The J gene is TRBJ2-3, the V gene TRBV20-1; the match to TRBD2 covers 7 bases. CDR1 and CDR2 (germline): DFQATT, SNEGSKA (reference sequence). Unmatched junction bases numbered 5, after V lost 3 bases and J lost 5 bases. The CDR3 has 13 residues. The CDR3 reads CSASAGVKDTQYF. CDR3 nucleotide sequence: TGCAGTGCTAGTGCGGGGGTGAAAGATACGCAGTATTTT.

The V call is TRBV5-1, the J call TRBJ2-7, with TRBD2 as a possible D gene (6 bases). Germline assignment: CDR1 SGHRS and CDR2 YFSETQ. Trimming took off 10 bases at V and 1 base at J, with 18 bases between the two ends. The CDR3 is 14 residues long. The CDR3 DNA reads TGCGCCGTTCATTACCGGGAGCTATCCTACGAGCAGTACTTC. Its translation: CAVHYRELSYEQYF.

This clonotype was recorded once. The chain is built from TRBV7-3 and TRBJ2-7; D call uncertain. Germline-derived CDR1 and CDR2 are SGHTA and FQGTGA. This CDR3 region has 15 residues. The V and J ends lost 0 bases and 3 bases respectively, with 12 bases between them. DNA of the CDR3: TGTGCCAGCAGCTTAACTTCAGCCACTCGCTACGAGCAGTACTTC. Translating gives CASSLTSATRYEQYF. The complete variable domain, with remaining parts taken from reference TRBV7-3 and TRBJ2-7, reads GAGVSQTPSNKVTEKGKYVELRCDPISGHTALYWYRQSLGQGPEFLIYFQGTGAADDSGLPNDRFFAVRPEGSVSTLKIQRTERGDSAVYLCASSLTSATRYEQYFGPGTRLTVT.

Here the CDR3 reads CSASLSSGRAGGTQYF. The CDR3 DNA reads as TGCAGTGCTAGTCTTTCCAGCGGGAGGGCCGGGGGGACCCAGTACTTC. The chain couples TRBV20-1 to TRBJ2-5, with 10 nucleotides matching TRBD2. V lost 3 bases to trimming and J lost 7 bases; unmatched junction nucleotides: 14. Germline CDR1 is DFQATT and CDR2 is SNEGSKA (reference sequence). The CDR3 loop spans 16 amino acids.

This sequence joins TRBV24-1 and TRBJ2-3; TRBD1 agrees at 9 bases. CDR3 length: 15 amino acids. V was clipped by 6 bases and J by 3 bases; unmatched bases: 6. Germline values: CDR1 KGHDR, CDR2 SFDVKD. The CDR3 DNA follows: TGTGCCACCAGTACCACAGGGGGCGAGACAGATACGCAGTATTTT. It is translated as CATSTTGGETDTQYF.

CDR3 sequence reads: CASSSHRVRTSGRRLYEQYF. CDR3 DNA sequence: TGTGCCAGCAGTTCCCACAGGGTCAGGACTAGCGGGAGGAGGCTCTACGAGCAGTACTTC. The chain carries TRBV28 and TRBJ2-7, with 14 bases matching TRBD2. V lost 4 bases and J lost 3; bases outside the gene matches: 17. CDR3 length: 20 residues. Germline CDR1 and CDR2: MDHEN and SYDVKM.

The V gene is TRBV19, the J gene TRBJ2-5; a possible D gene is TRBD1 (6 bases). Trimming took off 1 base at V and 5 bases at J, with 14 bases between the two ends. Germline V gene sequence: CDR1 LNHDA, CDR2 SQIVND (reference sequence). This CDR3 is built from 15 residues. The CDR3 nucleotides are TGTGCCAGTAGTATAGGGGGACCAGGGGAGGAGACCCAGTACTTC. This codes for CASSIGGPGEETQYF. The full variable domain, in which reference TRBV19 and TRBJ2-5 provide the parts outside the CDR3, is DGGITQSPKYLFRKEGQNVTLSCEQNLNHDAMYWYRQDPGQGLRLIYYSQIVNDFQKGDIAEGYSVSREKKESFPLTVTSAQKNPTAFYLCASSIGGPGEETQYFGPGTRLLVL.

This chain links TRBV5-1 with TRBJ2-5; 11 nucleotides align to TRBD2. Germline V gene sequence: CDR1 SGHRS, CDR2 YFSETQ. CDR3 length equals 16 residues. Trimming took 1 base from V and 4 from J; bases not matched to a gene: 6. Here the CDR3 reads CASSLRTSGSAETQYF. CDR3 sequence (DNA): TGCGCCAGCAGCTTGCGAACTAGCGGGAGCGCAGAGACCCAGTACTTC.

The sample holds a few counts of this clonotype. The rearrangement links TRBV20-1 to TRBJ1-4, with D possibly matching TRBD1 (6 bases). This CDR3 has 13 residues. Germline lookup yields CDR1 DFQATT and CDR2 SNEGSKA (reference sequence). CDR3 sequence: CSAGVGVNEKLFF. The CDR3 DNA reads as TGCAGCGCAGGGGTGGGGGTGAATGAAAAACTGTTTTTT.

This clonotype came up a few times. The rearrangement joins TRBV19 to TRBJ1-2; a possible D gene is TRBD1 (5 bases). Trimming removed 11 bases at V and 5 bases at J, with 18 bases between. This CDR3 is built from 13 residues. The V gene's germline CDR1 is LNHDA and CDR2 SQIVND (reference sequence). The CDR3 DNA sequence: TGTGCCGCTAAGGGGAGGGGCTGGTATGGCTACACCTTC. This gives the protein CAAKGRGWYGYTF.

This clonotype was counted only a few times. One junction end does not reproduce the germline sequence, and a read error may be involved. The chain combines TRBV6-2 or TRBV6-3 with TRBJ2-7; a weak D match, TRBD2 (5 bases). Germline CDR1 is MNHEY and CDR2 is SVGEGT. The CDR3 consists of 12 residues. The CDR3 coding sequence is TGTGCCAGCAGTAAACACTTAGGCCAGGAGGACTTC. This translates into CASSKHLGQEDF.

The chain combines TRBV6-2 or TRBV6-3 with TRBJ1-2; D unclear. Per germline, CDR1 MNHEY and CDR2 SVGEGT. The CDR3 consists of 15 residues. Trimming removed 4 bases from V and 2 bases from J, with 14 bases in between. The CDR3: CASSSKGEANYGYTF. Written as DNA, the CDR3 is TGTGCCAGCAGTTCCAAAGGAGAAGCCAACTATGGCTACACCTTC.